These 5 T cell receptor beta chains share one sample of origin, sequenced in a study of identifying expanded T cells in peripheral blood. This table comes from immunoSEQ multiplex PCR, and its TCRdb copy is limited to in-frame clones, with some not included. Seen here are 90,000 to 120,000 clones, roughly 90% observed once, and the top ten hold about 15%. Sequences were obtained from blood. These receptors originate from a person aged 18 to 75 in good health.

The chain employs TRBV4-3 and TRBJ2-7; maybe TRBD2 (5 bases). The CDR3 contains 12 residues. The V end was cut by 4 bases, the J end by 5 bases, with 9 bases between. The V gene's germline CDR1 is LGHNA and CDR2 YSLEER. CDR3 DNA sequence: TGCGCCAGCAGCCCAACCGGGGACGAGCAGTACTTC. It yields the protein CASSPTGDEQYF.

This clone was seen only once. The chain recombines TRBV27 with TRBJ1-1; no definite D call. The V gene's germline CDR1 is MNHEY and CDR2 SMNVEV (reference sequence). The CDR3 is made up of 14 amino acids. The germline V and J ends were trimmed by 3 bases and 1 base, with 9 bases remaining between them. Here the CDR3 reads CASSLVLGNTEAFF. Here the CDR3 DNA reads TGTGCCAGCAGTTTGGTTTTAGGGAACACTGAAGCTTTCTTT.

The CDR3 loop reads CASSDYGGDYGYTF. CDR3 nucleotide sequence: TGTGCCAGCTCAGACTACGGGGGCGACTATGGCTACACCTTC. The chain joins TRBV27 to TRBJ1-2; D is possibly TRBD1 (6 bases). V was trimmed by 8 bases and J by 3 bases, leaving 16 bases between them. The germline CDR1 and CDR2 sequences are MNHEY and SMNVEV (reference sequence). The CDR3 loop spans 14 amino acids.

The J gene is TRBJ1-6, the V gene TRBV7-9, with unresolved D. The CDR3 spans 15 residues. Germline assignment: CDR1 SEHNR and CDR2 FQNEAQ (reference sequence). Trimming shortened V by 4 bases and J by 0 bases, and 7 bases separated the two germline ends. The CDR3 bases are TGTGCCAGCAGCTCCATCGGCTCCTATAATTCACCCCTCCACTTT. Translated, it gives CASSSIGSYNSPLHF.

The CDR3 bases are TGCGCCAGCAGCCAAGAGAGGCAGGCTCAAACCTTC. Translating it yields CASSQERQAQTF. The chain recombines TRBV4-3 with TRBJ1-2; D gene ambiguous. V was pared by 0 bases and J by 14 bases, with 13 bases between. There are 12 residues in the CDR3. Germline V lookup: CDR1 LGHNA, CDR2 YSLEER.